These 27 T cell receptor beta chains were sequenced from one sample in a study of T cells in Graves' hyperthyroidism and ophthalmopathy. RNA transcripts served as the template for amplifying TCR beta CDR3 regions. TCR CDR3 regions were first amplified by RT-PCR with HTBI primers. TCRdb passed the multiplex PCR reads through MiXCR, listing each CDR3 protein once. The table has some 650,000 distinct CDR3 sequences, approximately 16% seen once. The material sequenced was blood. Receptors were obtained from a middle-aged woman with Graves' ophthalmopathy.

Many counts were recorded for this clonotype. V and J are TRBV27 and TRBJ1-3; no definite D call. Trimming shortened V by 5 bases and J by 0 bases, and 8 bases separated the two germline ends. Germline values: CDR1 MNHEY, CDR2 SMNVEV (reference sequence). The CDR3 totals 14 residues. The CDR3 DNA reads as TGTGCCAGCAGTCCGAATTACTCTGGAAACACCATATATTTT. Protein product: CASSPNYSGNTIYF.

There are many counts of this clonotype. The V gene is TRBV6-1, the J gene TRBJ2-1; D possibly matches TRBD1 or TRBD2 (5 bases each). Germline CDR1 and CDR2: MNHNS and SASEGT. CDR3 size: 15 residues. The germline V and J ends were trimmed by 5 bases and 4 bases, with 15 bases remaining between them. The CDR3 DNA reads as TGTGCCAGCAGTCCCCCGGGACCACGTTACAATGAGCAGTTCTTC. It yields the protein CASSPPGPRYNEQFF.

This clonotype was observed at least ten times. The chain links TRBV28 to TRBJ2-7; 7 positions agree with TRBD2. V lost 5 bases and J lost 3; bases outside the gene matches: 13. This CDR3 has 16 residues. Germline CDR1 is MDHEN and CDR2 is SYDVKM. The CDR3: CASSPRAGGSLYEQYF. The DNA for the CDR3 is TGTGCCAGCAGTCCCCGAGCTGGCGGGAGTCTCTACGAGCAGTACTTC.

This clonotype appeared many times. This chain joins TRBV13 and TRBJ1-5; 11 positions agree with TRBD1. Germline V gives CDR1 PRHDT, CDR2 FYEKMQ (reference sequence). The CDR3 consists of 14 residues. The trim removed 4 bases at V and 5 bases at J, leaving 1 base unmatched. The CDR3 DNA reads TGTGCCAGCAGCTCGGGACAGGGGGATCAGCCCCAGCATTTT. Protein sequence: CASSSGQGDQPQHF.

The sample holds a few counts of this clonotype. This chain links TRBV5-1 with TRBJ1-2; D is perhaps TRBD1 (5 bases). This CDR3 is built from 14 residues. Trimming took 2 bases from V and 8 from J, leaving 16 bases between them. In germline, CDR1 is SGHRS, CDR2 YFSETQ. The CDR3 DNA reads TGCGCCAGCAGCTTTGAGGGGACCTCCGAGGGCTACACCTTC. This gives the protein CASSFEGTSEGYTF.

This clonotype has more than one count but fewer than ten. This chain links TRBV7-3 with TRBJ2-3, with no clear D. Trimming removed 8 bases from V and 2 bases from J, with 5 bases in between. The CDR3 is 11 residues long. Germline loops: CDR1 SGHTA, CDR2 FQGTGA. The CDR3 nucleotides are TGTGCCAGCCATATCACAGATACGCAGTATTTT. Its protein product is CASHITDTQYF.

J is TRBJ2-1 and V is TRBV18; 11 nucleotides agree with TRBD2. The CDR3 has 16 residues. Germline lookup yields CDR1 KGHSH and CDR2 LQKENI. V dropped 4 bases and J dropped 4; count of bases not matched to a gene: 6. As DNA, the CDR3 is TGTGCCAGCTCACAACAGACTAGCGGGACATACAATGAGCAGTTCTTC. Amino acid sequence: CASSQQTSGTYNEQFF. The complete variable domain, with remaining parts taken from reference TRBV18 and TRBJ2-1, reads NAGVMQNPRHLVRRRGQEARLRCSPMKGHSHVYWYRQLPEEGLKFMVYLQKENIIDESGMPKERFSAEFPKEGPSILRIQQVVRGDSAAYFCASSQQTSGTYNEQFFGPGTRLTVL.

This chain uses TRBV18 with TRBJ2-3; 11 bases agree with TRBD1. This CDR3 comprises 17 residues. V trimming: 5 bases; J trimming: 1 base; junction bases outside the gene matches: 8. CDR1 is KGHSH and CDR2 is LQKENI in the germline V gene. The CDR3 DNA reads TGTGCCAGCTCAGGACCGGGACAGGGGGTTGGCACAGATACGCAGTATTTT. This gives the protein CASSGPGQGVGTDTQYF.

This clonotype has at least ten counts. The V gene is TRBV20-1, the J gene TRBJ2-3; D is undetermined. Germline V CDR1 and CDR2: DFQATT, SNEGSKA (reference sequence). V lost 4 bases to trimming and J lost 5 bases, with 7 bases between them. The CDR3 totals 11 residues. CDR3 sequence: CSANFLDTQYF. The CDR3 DNA follows: TGCAGTGCTAATTTCTTAGATACGCAGTATTTT.

This clonotype was picked up many times. This chain connects TRBV20-1 to TRBJ2-1; TRBD2 aligns across 11 bases. The junction had 6 bases not matched to a gene; V was cut back by 6 bases and J by 5 bases. Germline V CDR1 and CDR2: DFQATT, SNEGSKA (reference sequence). CDR3 length equals 14 residues. CDR3 sequence (DNA): TGCAGTGCACCTACTAGCGGGAGTAACAATGAGCAGTTCTTC. As protein: CSAPTSGSNNEQFF.

The chain joins TRBV20-1 to TRBJ1-5; no definite D call. The CDR3 sequence is 13 residues long. V was trimmed by 0 bases and J by 5 bases, leaving 8 bases between them. In germline, CDR1 is DFQATT, CDR2 SNEGSKA (reference sequence). In DNA, the CDR3 is TGCAGTGCTAGAGAGGGTGGGGATCAGCCCCAGCATTTT. Its protein product is CSAREGGDQPQHF.

The chain uses TRBV12-3 or TRBV12-4 and TRBJ2-1, with 11 nucleotides matching TRBD2. CDR3 length: 17 amino acids. J gave up 4 bases and V 6 bases, and 11 bases lay outside the gene matches. The CDR3 DNA reads as TGTGCCAGCAGCGTAGATCGCTCTAGCGGGGGGTACAATGAGCAGTTCTTC. Protein: CASSVDRSSGGYNEQFF.

This clonotype appeared a few times. In DNA, the CDR3 is TGTGCCACGGGATCACGGTATGTCAATCAGCCCCAGCATTTT. It translates to CATGSRYVNQPQHF. This rearrangement joins TRBV24-1 to TRBJ1-5; D unresolved. Germline values: CDR1 KGHDR, CDR2 SFDVKD. The CDR3 has 14 amino acids. Trimming removed 10 bases from V and 3 bases from J, with 15 bases in between.

This clonotype was picked up many times. The chain combines TRBV29-1 with TRBJ2-5, with 7 bases fitting TRBD2. CDR1 SQVTM and CDR2 ANQGSEA come from the germline V gene. V was pared by 4 bases and J by 1 base, with 6 bases of the junction left unmatched. The CDR3 runs to 14 residues. This chain's CDR3 is CSVVLGGSQETQYF. For the CDR3, the DNA is TGCAGCGTTGTTCTGGGAGGGAGCCAAGAGACCCAGTACTTC.

A remark on this clonotype: Given a much more abundant clone one base away, this may be a read error. The chain joins TRBV18 to TRBJ1-1, with D perhaps matching TRBD1 (5 bases). Germline V gene data show CDR1 as KGHSH and CDR2 as LQKENI. The CDR3 length is 14 residues. CDR3 nucleotides: TGTGTCAGCTCACCACCGTTGACAGAGAATGAAGCTTTCTTT. It codes for CVSSPPLTENEAFF.

This clonotype came up many times. The CDR3 spells CASSPPGSEETQYF. The DNA of the CDR3 is TGTGCCAGCTCACCACCGGGCAGCGAGGAGACCCAGTACTTC. The chain joins TRBV18 to TRBJ2-5; D unclear. From germline, CDR1 is KGHSH and CDR2 LQKENI. The length of the CDR3 is 14 residues. V was trimmed by 0 bases and J by 5 bases, leaving 10 bases between them.

This clonotype was counted at least ten times. The chain couples TRBV30 to TRBJ1-2; D unresolved. This CDR3 is 12 amino acids long. V lost 1 base and J lost 6, with 9 bases in between. Germline V lookup: CDR1 GTSNPN, CDR2 SVGIG (reference sequence). This CDR3 reads CAWSGTRDGYTF. CDR3 bases: TGTGCCTGGAGTGGTACTAGGGATGGCTACACCTTC.

The J gene is TRBJ2-7, the V gene TRBV20-1; a weak D match, TRBD1 (6 bases). Trimming took off 6 bases at V and 4 bases at J, with 19 bases between the two ends. In germline, CDR1 is DFQATT, CDR2 SNEGSKA (reference sequence). The CDR3 consists of 14 residues. The CDR3 protein is CSATPRTDHYEQYF. CDR3 DNA: TGCAGTGCCACGCCCCGGACAGATCATTACGAGCAGTACTTC.

The V gene is TRBV30, the J gene TRBJ1-4; D possibly corresponds to TRBD1 (5 bases). Germline lookup yields CDR1 GTSNPN and CDR2 SVGIG (reference sequence). This CDR3 has 15 residues. Trimming removed 1 base at V and 3 bases at J, with 12 bases between. Here the CDR3 DNA reads TGTGCCTGGAGTGGGTTAGGGGCGGCTAATGAAAAACTGTTTTTT. Translating gives CAWSGLGAANEKLFF.

V usage is TRBV5-1 and J usage is TRBJ2-7, with unresolved D. Between the trimmed V and J ends, which lost 0 bases and 2 bases, there was a span of 12 bases. The CDR3 runs 15 residues. Germline V lookup: CDR1 SGHRS, CDR2 YFSETQ. This chain's CDR3 is CASSLVVGGPYEQYF. The DNA of the CDR3 is TGCGCCAGCAGCTTGGTTGTTGGCGGCCCCTACGAGCAGTACTTC.

The rearrangement links TRBV7-9 to TRBJ1-1, with D unclear. The germline V gene has CDR1 SEHNR and CDR2 FQNEAQ (reference sequence). The length of the CDR3 is 16 residues. V was pared by 2 bases and J by 0 bases, with 13 bases between. The DNA for the CDR3 is TGTGCCAGCAGCTTATACCCCGCAAACTTGAACACTGAAGCTTTCTTT. This translates into CASSLYPANLNTEAFF.

This clonotype showed up just a few times. A read error is possible here, since a much larger clone lies one base away. The V call is TRBV2, the J call TRBJ1-1, with D perhaps matching TRBD1 (6 bases). The V gene lost 7 bases and the J gene lost 7 bases, with 16 bases spanning the gap. The germline V gene has CDR1 SNHLY and CDR2 FYNNEI. This CDR3 is 13 amino acids long. This CDR3 reads CASNRQAASEAFF. The CDR3 coding sequence is TGTGCCAGCAACAGACAGGCGGCCAGTGAAGCTTTCTTT. The entire variable domain, with the rest obtained from reference TRBV2 and TRBJ1-1, is as follows: EPEVTQTPSHQVTQMGQEVILRCVPISNHLYFYWYRQILGQKVEFLVSFYNNEISEKSEIFDDQFSVERPDGSNFTLKIRSTKLEDSAMYFCASNRQAASEAFFGQGTRLTVV.

This clonotype was recorded at least ten times. This chain joins TRBV20-1 and TRBJ2-1, with 11 positions matching TRBD2. Germline-derived CDR1 and CDR2 are DFQATT and SNEGSKA (reference sequence). The ends lost 0 bases at V and 9 bases at J; junction bases unmatched: 4. The CDR3 consists of 14 residues. The CDR3 sequence: CSARDPSGRFEQFF. The CDR3 coding sequence is TGCAGTGCTAGAGACCCTAGCGGGAGGTTTGAGCAGTTCTTC.

The rearrangement uses TRBV12-3 or TRBV12-4 and TRBJ2-4; TRBD1 agrees at 9 bases. V was pared by 5 bases and J by 0 bases, with 11 bases of the junction left unmatched. The CDR3 has 18 residues. The CDR3: CASSKGTGSVLAKNIQYF. The CDR3 coding sequence is TGTGCCAGCAGTAAGGGGACAGGGTCGGTACTAGCCAAAAACATTCAGTACTTC.

In this sample, this clonotype turned up many times. The V and J genes are TRBV18 and TRBJ1-1; TRBD1 matches 8 bases. The CDR3 runs to 15 residues. The J segment lost 7 bases and the V segment lost 3 bases, leaving 10 bases of the junction unmatched. Germline values: CDR1 KGHSH, CDR2 LQKENI. CDR3 loop: CASSPIPQGADEAFF. For the CDR3, the DNA is TGTGCCAGCTCACCGATACCCCAGGGGGCGGATGAAGCTTTCTTT.

This clonotype has at least ten counts. The gene calls are TRBV7-6 and TRBJ2-5, with 13 bases matching TRBD2. The CDR3 is made up of 16 amino acids. Germline CDR1 is SGHVS and CDR2 is FNYEAQ. V shed 1 base, J shed 2 bases, and the junction held 1 base outside the gene matches. CDR3 sequence: CASSLGGLAGQETQYF. CDR3 nucleotides: TGTGCCAGCAGCTTAGGGGGACTAGCGGGGCAAGAGACCCAGTACTTC.

This clonotype was found many times. The J gene is TRBJ2-2, the V gene TRBV6-1; 16 nucleotides agree with TRBD2. Germline V gives CDR1 MNHNS, CDR2 SASEGT. This CDR3 contains 19 residues. Unmatched junction bases numbered 10, after V lost 4 bases and J lost 5 bases. The CDR3 protein is CASSVTSGLAGGLTGELFF. In DNA, the CDR3 is TGTGCCAGCAGTGTCACGTCGGGACTAGCGGGAGGGCTAACCGGGGAGCTGTTTTTT.